This T cell receptor (beta chain) derives from a study of shared clonotypes between healthy human individuals (TCRdb year 2020). With respect to the entire study: The cohort comprised two women and a few men aged 18 to 49 years. For each donor, CD4 naive and CD4 memory were each run on three plates, CD8 naive on two plates, and CD8 memory on one plate. Blood TCR repertoires of a handful of healthy adults were deeply sequenced to estimate repertoire size and the extent of clonotype sharing between individuals. To increase sequencing depth and limit assay-specific biases, different laboratories used diverse techniques to prepare libraries and sequence TCR repertoires. Per donor, leukapheresis produced somewhere between about 0.9 and 9.5 billion PBMCs.

Concerning this clone itself: The antigen this receptor binds is unknown. No base-level quality is on record; no much larger clone is a single base apart.

The donors were healthy, HIV-negative adults with no recently reported acute infections or vaccinations. All donors were Caucasian adults living in Nashville, Tennessee, USA. CD4+ T cells were enriched by magnetic negative selection, after which naive cells were positively selected on CD45RA and the negative fraction was taken as the memory subset. Blood was obtained by leukapheresis, after which PBMCs were separated by Ficoll-Histopaque density gradient centrifugation and cryopreserved in liquid nitrogen vapor phase. Purity and quantity of every magnetically sorted T cell population were checked by analytical flow cytometry. Genomic DNA was isolated from each sorted fraction and quantified by UV absorbance on a Nanodrop 2000c. Using the deep immunoSEQ assay, multiplex PCR amplified TCR CDR3 regions from genomic DNA. Genomic DNA extracted from each cell subset was distributed evenly over all wells of several immunoSEQ 96-well plates, and each plate served as one replicate. For sorted subsets, each replicate PCR was loaded with 200 to 250 ng genomic DNA, equivalent to approximately 33,000 T cell genomes. Purified libraries were quantified with a Qubit 3.0 fluorometer, sized on a Bioanalyzer 2100, and re-quantified with the KAPA Library Quantification kit. A separate single-read 150-cycle Illumina NextSeq 550 flow cell was used to sequence each immunoSEQ 96-well plate. The published analysis was carried out like this. Because only junctional sequences without quality scores were contained in the immunoSEQ output, filtering matching that applied to full-length reads could not be performed. Sequences were annotated with PyIR, a Python wrapper for IgBLAST v1.9, using IMGT germline references to assign V/J genes and CDR3. Any read was removed if the V/J assignment was weak (E-value above 1e-6), the CDR3 was missing, or the read contained stop codons, out-of-frame junctions, or ambiguous translated residues. A V3J clonotype was defined by an identical inferred V gene, J gene, and CDR3 amino acid sequence. The percentage overlap between two repertoires was calculated by dividing the number of shared unique clonotypes by the size of the smaller repertoire. Repertoire richness was assessed with RTK rarefaction, the Chao1 estimator, and Recon v2.1 estimates of unobserved clonotypes. Generation probabilities were computed with OLGA for all TCRbeta clonotypes obtained by the gDNA method from several donors. The clones in this table, taken by TCRdb from immuneACCESS, are in-frame only. Not every clone is retained; where verified, under half of the shortfall comes from an unresolved V gene, and the cause of the rest is unknown. V, J and clone size derive from that table, while D and trimming were established from the DNA sequence. A total of 2 million to 2.5 million clones appear in this sample, 90% to 97% of them only once. 0.13% of the sample comes from the top ten.

The CDR3 spans 16 residues, from the cysteine through the phenylalanine. The read is trimmed to its CDR3 DNA, 48 bases read in frame from base 1. The germline V gene encodes CDR1 SEHNR and CDR2 FQNEAQ (reference sequence). The junction carries 17 bases between V and J, which are trimmed by 5 bases and 4 bases respectively. Results and caveats for the whole study, not just this receptor: Larger estimated clonotype richness was generally found for naive subsets than for memory subsets. Even with the large sequencing depth, rarefaction of the sorted-subset datasets indicated that sequencing was incomplete. Because the study included only a small number of donors, the genetic and exposure-history diversity represented was limited. Sharing across several donors was observed for approximately 5% of naive CD4, under 4% of naive CD8, about 2.3% of memory CD4, and over 0.3% of memory CD8 clonotypes. Based on pairwise subsampling, the degree of clonotype sharing among donors was expected to be affected by sequencing depth. Sampling was limited to blood, and TCR repertoires in tissue likely differ from TCR repertoires in blood. Compared with non-shared clonotypes, the clonotypes found in all four sorted-subset donors had higher generation probabilities.

This TCR came from a man in his late teens or twenties in good health. Recombination joined TRBV7-9 with TRBJ1-4; TRBD1 is a weak D gene call, 6 bases matching. Input material: naive CD4+ T cells sorted from blood. The meaning of the sample's cell subset or site label: CD45RA+ positively selected. CDR3 protein: CASSPVLGGHNEKLFF. The DNA reads TGTGCCAGCAGCCCAGTGTTGGGGGGGCATAATGAAAAACTGTTTTTT.